This TCR beta chain emerged from a study of CD8 T cells in Susac syndrome. As for the study in general: Patients with Susac syndrome, at blood draw, were therapy-naive, on corticosteroids, or on intravenous immunoglobulin alone.

Reverse transcription of roughly 0.5 to 1 ug RNA was carried out with random hexamers. TCRdb re-analysed the immunoSEQ multiplex PCR reads in MiXCR, keeping a single row per CDR3 protein. The sample consists of some 110,000 distinct CDR3 sequences, about 95% of them appearing once. V was shortened by 11 bases and J by 13 bases, with 21 bases between the two germline ends. Germline V CDR1 and CDR2: SEHNR, FQNEAQ (reference sequence). The CDR3 is 13 amino acids. The chain carries TRBV7-9 and TRBJ1-6; possible D gene TRBD1, 6 bases. Material: CD8+ T cells from PBMCs. This TCR was recovered from a human donor with Susac syndrome. The CDR3 sequence is CAASTGLSSPLHF. CDR3 DNA sequence: TGTGCCGCCTCGACAGGTCTTAGTTCGCCCCTCCACTTT.